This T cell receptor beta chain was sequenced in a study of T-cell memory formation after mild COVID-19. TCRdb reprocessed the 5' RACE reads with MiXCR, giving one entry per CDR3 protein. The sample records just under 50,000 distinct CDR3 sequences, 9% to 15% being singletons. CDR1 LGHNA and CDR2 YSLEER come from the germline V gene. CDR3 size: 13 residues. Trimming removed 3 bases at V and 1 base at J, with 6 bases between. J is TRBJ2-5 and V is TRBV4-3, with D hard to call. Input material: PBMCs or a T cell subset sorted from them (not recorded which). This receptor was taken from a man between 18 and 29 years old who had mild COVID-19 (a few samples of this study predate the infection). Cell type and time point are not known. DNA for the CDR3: TGCGCCAGCAGCCATGGCCCCCAAGAGACCCAGTACTTC. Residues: CASSHGPQETQYF.